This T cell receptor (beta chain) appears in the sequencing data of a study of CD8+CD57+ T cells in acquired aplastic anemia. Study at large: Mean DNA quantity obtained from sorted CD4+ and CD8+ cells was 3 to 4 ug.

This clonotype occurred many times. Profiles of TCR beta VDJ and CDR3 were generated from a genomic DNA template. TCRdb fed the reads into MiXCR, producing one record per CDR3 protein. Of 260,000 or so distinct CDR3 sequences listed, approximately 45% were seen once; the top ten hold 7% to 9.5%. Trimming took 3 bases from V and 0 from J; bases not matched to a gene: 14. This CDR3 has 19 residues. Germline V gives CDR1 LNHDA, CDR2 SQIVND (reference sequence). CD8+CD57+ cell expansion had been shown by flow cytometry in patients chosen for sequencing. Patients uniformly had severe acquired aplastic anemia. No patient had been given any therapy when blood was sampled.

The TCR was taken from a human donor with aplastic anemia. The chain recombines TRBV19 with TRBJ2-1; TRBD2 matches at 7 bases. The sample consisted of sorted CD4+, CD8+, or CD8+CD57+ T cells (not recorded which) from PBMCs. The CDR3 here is CASSIPTILATSSYNEQFF. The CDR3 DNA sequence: TGTGCCAGTAGTATTCCCACAATACTAGCGACAAGCTCCTACAATGAGCAGTTCTTC. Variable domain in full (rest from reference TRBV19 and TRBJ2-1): DGGITQSPKYLFRKEGQNVTLSCEQNLNHDAMYWYRQDPGQGLRLIYYSQIVNDFQKGDIAEGYSVSREKKESFPLTVTSAQKNPTAFYLCASSIPTILATSSYNEQFFGPGTRLTVL.